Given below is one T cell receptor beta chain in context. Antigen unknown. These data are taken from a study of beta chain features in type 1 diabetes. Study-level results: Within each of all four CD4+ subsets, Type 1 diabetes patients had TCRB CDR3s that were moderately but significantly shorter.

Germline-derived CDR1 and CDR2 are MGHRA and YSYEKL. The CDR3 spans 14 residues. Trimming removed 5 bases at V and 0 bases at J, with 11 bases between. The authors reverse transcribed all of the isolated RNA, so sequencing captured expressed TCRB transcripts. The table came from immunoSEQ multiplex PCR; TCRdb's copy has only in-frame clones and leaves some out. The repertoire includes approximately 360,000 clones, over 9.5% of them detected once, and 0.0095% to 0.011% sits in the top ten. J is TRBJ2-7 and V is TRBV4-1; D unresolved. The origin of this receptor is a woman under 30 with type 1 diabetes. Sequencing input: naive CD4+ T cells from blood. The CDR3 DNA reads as TGCGCCAGCAGCGGTACTGATCACTCCTACGAGCAGTACTTC. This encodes CASSGTDHSYEQYF.